This T cell receptor (beta chain) was observed in a study of blood T cell repertoires in COVID-19. Turning to the study itself: PBMCs, B-cell-depleted T cells, or T cells provided the cDNA or gDNA that made up the material.

The CDR3 is 13 residues long. Germline CDR1 KGHDR, CDR2 SFDVKD. The V segment lost 11 bases and the J segment 4 bases; nucleotides outside the gene matches: 5. Data came from immunoSEQ multiplex PCR; TCRdb stores just in-frame clones and leaves some out. The table shows about 120,000 clones, with about 89% occurring only once. In its sample, this clone was seen once. The sequenced sample was peripheral blood. The rearrangement links TRBV24-1 to TRBJ1-5; 9 bases are a match to TRBD1. The sequence derives from a woman in her 70s with acute or convalescent COVID-19. CDR3 in DNA: TGTGCCAGTGCGGGACAGGGTAATCAGCCCCAGCATTTT. Protein product: CASAGQGNQPQHF.